The clone carrying this TCR beta chain was detected only a few times. The antigen is unknown. The data belong to a study of T cells in localized non-small cell lung cancer. Findings of the study overall: Adjacent lung was found to contain a median about 62 of the top 100 tumor clones. Uninvolved adjacent lung had higher T cell clonality than tumor and all other tissues.

Data came from immunoSEQ multiplex PCR; TCRdb stores just in-frame clones and leaves some out. Of 3,000 to 4,000 clones listed, around 21% are singletons. Deletions cut 5 bases from V and 8 bases from J, with 16 bases between. This CDR3 contains 14 residues. The V gene's germline CDR1 is SGHRS and CDR2 YFSETQ. The input for sequencing was lung tumor tissue, taken before any cancer treatment. The TCR originated in a female donor at least 60 years old with stage II lung adenocarcinoma. This chain connects TRBV5-1 to TRBJ1-4; tentatively, D is TRBD1 (5 bases). DNA of the CDR3: TGCGCCAGCAGGGATACTACAGGCAGGGAAAAACTGTTTTTT. Protein sequence: CASRDTTGREKLFF. Supplemented by reference TRBV5-1 and TRBJ1-4, the full variable domain reads KAGVTQTPRYLIKTRGQQVTLSCSPISGHRSVSWYQQTPGQGLQFLFEYFSETQRNKGNFPGRFSGRQFSNSRSEMNVSTLELGDSALYLCASRDTTGREKLFFGSGTQLSVL.